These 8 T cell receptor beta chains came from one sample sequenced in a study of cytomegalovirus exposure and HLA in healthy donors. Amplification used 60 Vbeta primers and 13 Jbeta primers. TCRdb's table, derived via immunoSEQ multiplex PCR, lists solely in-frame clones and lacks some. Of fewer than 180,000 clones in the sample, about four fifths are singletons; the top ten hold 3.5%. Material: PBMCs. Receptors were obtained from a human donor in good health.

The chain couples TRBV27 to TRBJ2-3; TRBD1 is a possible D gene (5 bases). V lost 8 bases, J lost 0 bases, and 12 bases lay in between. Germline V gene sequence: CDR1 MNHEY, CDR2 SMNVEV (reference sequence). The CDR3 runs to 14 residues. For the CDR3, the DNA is TGTGCCAGCCGACAGCAGTCTAGCACAGATACGCAGTATTTT. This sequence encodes CASRQQSSTDTQYF.

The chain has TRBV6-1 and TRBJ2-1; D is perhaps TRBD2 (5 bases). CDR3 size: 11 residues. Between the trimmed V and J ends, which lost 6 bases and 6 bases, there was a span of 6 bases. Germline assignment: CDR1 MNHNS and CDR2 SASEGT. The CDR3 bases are TGTGCCAGCAGGGAGGTCAATGAGCAGTTCTTC. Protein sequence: CASREVNEQFF.

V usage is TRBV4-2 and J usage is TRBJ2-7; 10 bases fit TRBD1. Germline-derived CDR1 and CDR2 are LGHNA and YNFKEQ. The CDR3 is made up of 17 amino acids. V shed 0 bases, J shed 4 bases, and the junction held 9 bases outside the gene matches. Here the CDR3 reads CASSQDRGGTGAYEQYF. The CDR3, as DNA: TGTGCCAGCAGCCAAGATAGGGGGGGGACAGGGGCTTACGAGCAGTACTTC.

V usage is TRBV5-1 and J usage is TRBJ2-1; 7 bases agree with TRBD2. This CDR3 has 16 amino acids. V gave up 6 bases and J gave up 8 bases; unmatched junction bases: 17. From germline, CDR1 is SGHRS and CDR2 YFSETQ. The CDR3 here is CASKLGGDRWLHEQFF. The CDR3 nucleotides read TGCGCCAGCAAGCTGGGGGGGGACCGATGGCTCCATGAGCAGTTCTTC.

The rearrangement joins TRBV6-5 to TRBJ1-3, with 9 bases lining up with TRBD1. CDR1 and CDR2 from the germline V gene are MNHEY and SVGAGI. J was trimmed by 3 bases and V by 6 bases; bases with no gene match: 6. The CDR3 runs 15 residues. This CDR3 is CASRETDRGGNTIYF. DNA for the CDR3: TGTGCCAGCAGGGAAACGGACAGGGGTGGAAACACCATATATTTT.

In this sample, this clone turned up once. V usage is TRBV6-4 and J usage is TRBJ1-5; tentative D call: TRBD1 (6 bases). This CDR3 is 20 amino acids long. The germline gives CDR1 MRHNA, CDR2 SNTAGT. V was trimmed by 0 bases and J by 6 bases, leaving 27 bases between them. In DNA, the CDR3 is TGTGCCAGCAGTGACTCTGGGACAACGAGGTCGGGGTCCGATTGTCAGCCCCAGCATTTT. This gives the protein CASSDSGTTRSGSDCQPQHF.

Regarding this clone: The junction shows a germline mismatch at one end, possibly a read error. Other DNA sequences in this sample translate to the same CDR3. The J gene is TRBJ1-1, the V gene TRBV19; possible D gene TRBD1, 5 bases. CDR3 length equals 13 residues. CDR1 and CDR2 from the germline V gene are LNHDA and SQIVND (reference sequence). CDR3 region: CASSREGRTEAFF. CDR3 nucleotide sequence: TGTGCCAGTAGTCGGGAGGGGAGGACTGAGGCTTTCTTT.

The CDR3 bases are TGCGCCAGCAGCTTGGACAGCTACGAGCAGTACTTC. It yields the protein CASSLDSYEQYF. V is TRBV4-1 and J is TRBJ2-5, with D tentatively TRBD1 (6 bases). The J call may not be correct, given that the DNA end is closer to TRBJ2-7. The germline V gene has CDR1 MGHRA and CDR2 YSYEKL. This CDR3 has 12 amino acids.